This T cell receptor beta chain was obtained from a study of T cell responses to AZD1222 COVID-19 vaccine (dated by TCRdb to the early 2020s). About the investigation overall: AZD1222 recipients with second doses at about 4 weeks or about 12 weeks were pooled, because spike-specific TCR depth and breadth did not differ between schedules. TCR sequencing covered some 250 trial participants: nearly 210 given two doses of AZD1222 and 26 given two doses of MenACWY control vaccine. Trial participants were enrolled by age into 18-55, 56-69 and 70-plus year subgroups, with roughly 150, 30 and 60 TCR-sequenced participants respectively.

The CDR3 regions of human TCRbeta chains were subjected to immunosequencing. The original methods were these. TCRs in the repertoires were matched against a reference library of SARS-CoV-2-specific TCRs that had been generated with the MIRA antigen-specificity platform. Breadth meant the fraction of unique TCRs that were SARS-CoV-2-associated, whereas depth meant the fraction of total T cells that were SARS-CoV-2-associated. Each spike-specific TCR was assigned to its reactive spike region and to a CD4 or CD8 class using the MIRA data. Log10-transformed breadth and depth values were compared by one-way ANOVA with Sidak's multiple comparisons tests. TCRdb re-hosts the immuneACCESS table, in-frame sequences only. Its copies lack some clones; in the studies checked, an unresolved V gene accounts for under half of them, and the cause for the rest is not known. For V, J and clone size, that table is used; D and trimming come from the DNA. This sample holds around 130,000 clones; 85% to 90% were observed only once. 2.5% to 4% of the sample is taken by the ten largest.

Study-wide findings and limitations: Participants were mostly white British and included more females than males, and it was suggested by the authors that clonal diversity may have been underestimated. Because no day 14 peak-response samples were available, repertoires were characterized only after the peak T cell response. In the small 56-69-year group, the increase in depth fell short of significance, most likely because of low power. CD4 TCRs associated with the vaccine covered the entire spike protein, and the dominant responses were in regions 160-218 and 743-854. Conclusions about previously exposed vaccinees are limited because only six or seven AZD1222 recipients were SARS-CoV-2 seropositive at baseline. Epitopes outside the regions mutated in the B.1.351 and B.1.1.7 variants were reportedly recognized by nearly half of the unique spike-specific TCRs. Spike-specific TCR breadth and depth rose significantly after two AZD1222 doses compared with day 0 and with MenACWY recipients.

Of note for this clone: Its recognized antigen is unknown. Base qualities are not recorded, but no much larger clone differs from it by a single base.

The CDR3 starts with the cysteine, ends with the phenylalanine, and has 11 residues. CDR3 DNA is the only sequence kept; it has 33 bases, read in frame from the first base. The V end loses 3 bases and the J end loses 5 bases, and a stretch of 4 bases separates them. The CDR1 and CDR2 encoded by the germline V gene are KGHSH and LQKENI. The intended sense of this specimen's time point label: baseline before first vaccination. Vaccinee samples came from UK trials COV001 and COV002, including a single-blind randomized controlled phase 2/3 trial of AZD1222 (ChAdOx1 nCoV-19) in healthy adults. Trial participant PBMC samples were collected at day 0 and day 28 after the second dose for TCRbeta chain sequencing.

The chain is made from TRBV18 and TRBJ2-5; no D gene is confidently identified. The sample here was peripheral blood, taken on day 0 of AZD1222 vaccination. This TCR came from an adult in good health. The encoded CDR3 is CASSPEETQYF. The nucleotide sequence reads TGTGCCAGCTCACCCGAGGAGACCCAGTACTTC.